These 32 T cell receptor beta chains were all obtained from the same sample, sequenced in a study of a mutant IDH1 vaccine in newly diagnosed glioma. No cognate antigen is known for these TCRs. TCRdb's table, derived via immunoSEQ multiplex PCR, lists solely in-frame clones and lacks some. This sample has some 30,000 clones, with roughly 90% found just once. Time point in this sample: week 23, last vaccination. In every dose of vaccine, 300 ug of mutant IDH1 20-mer peptide was given alongside topical imiquimod. The source material was PBMCs, sampled from a glioma patient whose treatment included an IDH1 peptide vaccine. The receptors come from a man between 35 and 55 years old with glioma.

The CDR3 loop reads CASSLRETEAFF. As DNA, the CDR3 is TGTGCCAGCAGTTTAAGGGAAACTGAAGCTTTCTTT. This chain joins TRBV28 and TRBJ1-1; no definite D call. V was trimmed by 2 bases and J by 5 bases, leaving 6 bases between them. The CDR3 length is 12 residues. Germline lookup yields CDR1 MDHEN and CDR2 SYDVKM.

The CDR3 coding sequence is TGTGCCAGCAGTGAAGTCCCCTATGTAAGCAATCAGCCCCAGCATTTT. Translation gives CASSEVPYVSNQPQHF. The rearrangement links TRBV6-1 to TRBJ1-5; no clear D gene. The V gene's germline CDR1 is MNHNS and CDR2 SASEGT. Trimming cost V 1 base and J 1 base, with 11 bases left between them. The CDR3 runs 16 residues.

The V and J genes are TRBV27 and TRBJ2-7, with 7 bases matching TRBD2. Germline-derived CDR1 and CDR2 are MNHEY and SMNVEV (reference sequence). The CDR3 runs 15 residues. The V and J ends lost 1 base and 2 bases, in that order; junction bases with no gene match: 5. This chain's CDR3 is CASSLWAGVPYEQYF. CDR3 DNA: TGTGCCAGCAGTTTATGGGCGGGAGTTCCCTACGAGCAGTACTTC.

V is TRBV5-1 and J is TRBJ2-2; 8 bases match TRBD1. The CDR3 totals 15 residues. Trimming took 4 bases from V and 5 from J; bases not matched to a gene: 7. The germline V gene has CDR1 SGHRS and CDR2 YFSETQ. DNA of the CDR3: TGCGCCAGCAGCCTCGGACAGGGTGGGACCGGGGAGCTGTTTTTT. Its translation: CASSLGQGGTGELFF.

The rearrangement joins TRBV7-9 to TRBJ2-5, with 9 bases lining up with TRBD2. The ends lost 0 bases at V and 5 bases at J; junction bases unmatched: 7. Looked up from germline, CDR1 is SEHNR and CDR2 is FQNEAQ (reference sequence). CDR3 length: 16 amino acids. CDR3 sequence (DNA): TGTGCCAGCAGCTTAGCCGCGGGAGGGCCCAGGGAGACCCAGTACTTC. This gives the protein CASSLAAGGPRETQYF.

For the CDR3, the DNA is TGTGCCAGCAGCTTCTCCGACAGGGGGCCTATCTATGGCTACACCTTC. This translates into CASSFSDRGPIYGYTF. V is TRBV7-2 and J is TRBJ1-2, with TRBD1 matching over 10 bases. Germline lookup yields CDR1 SGHTA and CDR2 FQGNSA. CDR3 length: 16 residues. With V trimmed by 3 bases and J by 4 bases, 8 bases remained unmatched.

The V and J genes are TRBV10-3 and TRBJ2-5; D is possibly TRBD1 or TRBD2 (5 bases each). The germline V gene has CDR1 ENHRY and CDR2 SYGVKD. V dropped 10 bases and J dropped 2 bases, with 14 bases sitting between them. The CDR3 consists of 13 residues. CDR3 in amino acids: CATRGDQQETQYF. In DNA, the CDR3 is TGTGCCACCCGAGGGGACCAACAAGAGACCCAGTACTTC.

This chain links TRBV2 with TRBJ1-2, with D unresolved. The CDR3 is 12 amino acids. V lost 4 bases and J 7 bases, leaving 10 bases between the germline ends. Germline V gene sequence: CDR1 SNHLY, CDR2 FYNNEI. CDR3 nucleotides: TGTGCCAGCAGTGTCCACGGTCCTGGCTACACCTTC. This translates into CASSVHGPGYTF.

This chain joins TRBV14 and TRBJ2-3; D call uncertain. Germline values: CDR1 SGHDN, CDR2 FVKESK. The CDR3 runs 13 residues. The V gene lost 0 bases and the J gene lost 10 bases, with 11 bases spanning the gap. CDR3 in amino acids: CASSQELFLPQYF. The CDR3 bases are TGTGCCAGCAGCCAAGAGTTATTCCTACCGCAGTATTTT.

The chain joins TRBV7-6 to TRBJ2-3, with D maybe TRBD2 (6 bases). Trimming shortened V by 4 bases and J by 0 bases, and 17 bases separated the two germline ends. The germline V gene encodes CDR1 SGHVS and CDR2 FNYEAQ. The CDR3 loop spans 17 amino acids. In DNA, the CDR3 is TGTGCCAGCAGCTCTCCCCGGGGACTCACAAGCACAGATACGCAGTATTTT. Translating gives CASSSPRGLTSTDTQYF. Drawing the rest from reference TRBV7-6 and TRBJ2-3, the complete variable domain is GAGVSQSPRYKVTKRGQDVALRCDPISGHVSLYWYRQALGQGPEFLTYFNYEAQQDKSGLPNDRFSAERPEGSISTLTIQRTEQRDSAMYRCASSSPRGLTSTDTQYFGPGTRLTVL.

This chain uses TRBV30 with TRBJ2-1; 10 bases map to TRBD2. J gave up 8 bases and V 0 bases, and 10 bases lay outside the gene matches. CDR1 and CDR2 (germline): GTSNPN, SVGIG (reference sequence). The CDR3 runs 16 residues. The DNA of the CDR3 is TGTGCCTGGAGTGTAATTAGAGCGGGGGGGCTCGATGAGCAGTTCTTC. Protein sequence: CAWSVIRAGGLDEQFF.

V and J are TRBV6-6 and TRBJ1-2; D gene uncertain. CDR1 is MNHNY, CDR2 SVGAGI, per germline (reference sequence). Trimming left V 9 bases short and J 8 bases short, with 22 bases between. This CDR3 is 14 amino acids long. CDR3 coding DNA: TGTGCCAGTCAAAAGGGTGAGATAACGGGAGGCTACACCTTC. Its translation is CASQKGEITGGYTF.

To note about this clone: The identical CDR3 is also encoded by other nucleotide sequences in the sample. This chain uses TRBV19 with TRBJ1-3; D not certain. Trimming left V 9 bases short and J 0 bases short, with 6 bases between. Germline V gives CDR1 LNHDA, CDR2 SQIVND (reference sequence). The CDR3 length is 12 residues. The CDR3 is CASRSSGNTIYF. DNA for the CDR3: TGTGCCAGCAGAAGCTCTGGAAACACCATATATTTT.

The J gene is TRBJ2-5, the V gene TRBV4-2; the D call may be TRBD1 or TRBD2 (5 bases each). The V end was cut by 0 bases, the J end by 9 bases, with 17 bases between. The CDR3 sequence is 15 residues long. Germline V gene sequence: CDR1 LGHNA, CDR2 YNFKEQ. The CDR3 region is CASSQEWYGGTAQYF. The CDR3 DNA reads TGTGCCAGCAGCCAAGAATGGTATGGGGGAACGGCCCAGTACTTC.

The rearrangement joins TRBV5-5 to TRBJ1-2; D remains ambiguous. Germline loops: CDR1 SGHKS, CDR2 YYEKEE (reference sequence). This CDR3 region has 12 residues. V shed 7 bases and J shed 2 bases, with 9 bases lying between them. This CDR3 reads CASGLANYGYTF. The CDR3 nucleotides read TGTGCCAGCGGTTTGGCGAACTATGGCTACACCTTC.

The chain couples TRBV6-5 to TRBJ1-4; D unresolved. Germline CDR1 MNHEY, CDR2 SVGAGI. This CDR3 is built from 14 residues. With 6 bases removed from V and 7 bases from J, the gap between germline ends came to 15 bases. CDR3 bases: TGTGCCAGCAGGGCCCACGGCGGAGGTGAAAAACTGTTTTTT. Translation gives CASRAHGGGEKLFF.

The V and J genes are TRBV18 and TRBJ1-2; TRBD1 agrees at 12 bases. Germline V gene sequence: CDR1 KGHSH, CDR2 LQKENI. V lost 6 bases to trimming and J lost 8 bases; unmatched junction nucleotides: 13. The CDR3 totals 16 residues. The CDR3 is CASSSQTGTGGEGYTF. CDR3 nucleotide sequence: TGTGCCAGCTCCTCACAAACCGGGACAGGGGGCGAAGGCTACACCTTC. The variable domain in full, completed from reference TRBV18 and TRBJ1-2, reads NAGVMQNPRHLVRRRGQEARLRCSPMKGHSHVYWYRQLPEEGLKFMVYLQKENIIDESGMPKERFSAEFPKEGPSILRIQQVVRGDSAAYFCASSSQTGTGGEGYTFGSGTRLTVV.

This clone was seen a few times. The CDR3 loop is CSVRTGGDSPLHF. CDR3 sequence (DNA): TGCAGCGTTCGGACAGGGGGCGATTCACCCCTCCACTTT. This chain connects TRBV29-1 to TRBJ1-6, with TRBD1 identical over 11 bases. This CDR3 spans 13 amino acids. After removal of 5 bases from V and 8 bases from J, the junction contained 2 bases not matched to a gene. Germline assignment: CDR1 SQVTM and CDR2 ANQGSEA.

The CDR3 nucleotides read TGTGCCAGCGTTGGATCGAGCAGGGGATATGAAAAACTGTTTTTT. Encoded protein: CASVGSSRGYEKLFF. The chain couples TRBV28 to TRBJ1-4; TRBD1 might be the D (6 bases). V shed 8 bases and J shed 6 bases, with 19 bases lying between them. The length of the CDR3 is 15 residues. Per germline, CDR1 MDHEN and CDR2 SYDVKM.

The chain recombines TRBV18 with TRBJ1-2; TRBD1 might be the D (6 bases). Trimming cost V 5 bases and J 8 bases, with 15 bases left between them. CDR1 and CDR2 from the germline V gene are KGHSH and LQKENI. The length of the CDR3 is 13 residues. The CDR3 coding sequence is TGTGCCAGCTCAGGAAACAGGGTAACGGGCTACACCTTC. Residues: CASSGNRVTGYTF.

The chain carries TRBV4-1 and TRBJ1-1; no firm D call. V lost 4 bases to trimming and J lost 1 base, with 7 bases between them. The CDR3 sequence is 13 residues long. Germline loops: CDR1 MGHRA, CDR2 YSYEKL. The CDR3 DNA sequence: TGCGCCAGCAGCCGCTTGCGGAACACTGAAGCTTTCTTT. The encoded protein is CASSRLRNTEAFF.

This clone was detected a few times. The chain combines TRBV2 with TRBJ1-1; D gene ambiguous. Germline CDR1 SNHLY, CDR2 FYNNEI. V was pared by 4 bases and J by 3 bases, with 12 bases between. The CDR3 loop spans 14 amino acids. The CDR3, as DNA: TGTGCCAGCAGTGTCGTGATGGGAGACACTGAAGCTTTCTTT. Its translation: CASSVVMGDTEAFF.

This clone occurred a few times. The chain carries TRBV28 and TRBJ1-1; no clear D gene. This CDR3 spans 11 amino acids. The germline V gene encodes CDR1 MDHEN and CDR2 SYDVKM. Trimming stripped 2 bases from V and 11 bases from J, with 9 bases between. CDR3 residues: CASSLGRMAFF. The CDR3, as DNA: TGTGCCAGCAGTTTAGGCCGAATGGCTTTCTTT.

This clone was detected a few times. The gene calls are TRBV6-4 and TRBJ2-1; TRBD2 matches at 12 bases. The CDR3 is 15 residues long. V was pared by 5 bases and J by 4 bases, with 3 bases of the junction left unmatched. The germline V gene has CDR1 MRHNA and CDR2 SNTAGT. In DNA, the CDR3 is TGTGCCAGCAGTCGACTAGCGGGAGAATACAATGAGCAGTTCTTC. Encoded protein: CASSRLAGEYNEQFF.

CDR3 DNA sequence: TGTGCCAGCAGCCCTTCCTGGTCAGATACGCAGTATTTT. Protein sequence: CASSPSWSDTQYF. This chain uses TRBV14 with TRBJ2-3; no firm D call. Between the trimmed V and J ends, which lost 4 bases and 4 bases, there was a span of 9 bases. There are 13 residues in the CDR3. The germline gives CDR1 SGHDN, CDR2 FVKESK.

This sequence joins TRBV7-2 and TRBJ2-7; maybe TRBD1 (5 bases). Germline-derived CDR1 and CDR2 are SGHTA and FQGNSA. The CDR3 contains 14 residues. Between the trimmed V and J ends, which lost 3 bases and 0 bases, there was a span of 9 bases. This CDR3 reads CASSLGLISYEQYF. The CDR3 coding sequence is TGTGCCAGCAGCTTGGGGCTAATCTCCTACGAGCAGTACTTC.

Notes on this clone: Other DNA sequences in the sample encode the same CDR3. The chain carries TRBV9 and TRBJ2-5; 10 bases are shared with TRBD2. The CDR3 length is 14 residues. J was trimmed by 4 bases and V by 0 bases; bases with no gene match: 0. Germline assignment: CDR1 SGDLS and CDR2 YYNGEE. CDR3 DNA sequence: TGTGCCAGCAGCGTAGGACTAGCGGGAGAGACCCAGTACTTC. Translating it yields CASSVGLAGETQYF.

This clone has more than one count but fewer than ten. V and J are TRBV5-1 and TRBJ1-4; possible D gene TRBD1, 6 bases. V lost 4 bases to trimming and J lost 0 bases, with 22 bases between them. This CDR3 region has 19 residues. The germline CDR1 and CDR2 sequences are SGHRS and YFSETQ. The CDR3 DNA follows: TGCGCCAGCAGCCTCACACTCGGGACACTGGGGGCAACTAATGAAAAACTGTTTTTT. The encoded protein is CASSLTLGTLGATNEKLFF.

The rearrangement links TRBV19 to TRBJ1-1; TRBD1 aligns across 8 bases. This CDR3 is built from 15 residues. CDR1 is LNHDA and CDR2 is SQIVND in the germline V gene (reference sequence). V gave up 9 bases and J gave up 5 bases; unmatched junction bases: 14. Here the CDR3 reads CASQRTRTGSTEAFF. DNA of the CDR3: TGTGCCAGCCAGCGGACAAGGACAGGGAGTACTGAAGCTTTCTTT.

The V gene is TRBV5-1, the J gene TRBJ2-5; TRBD2 is a possible D gene (6 bases). Trimming shortened V by 1 base and J by 5 bases, and 18 bases separated the two germline ends. The CDR3 loop spans 16 amino acids. From germline, CDR1 is SGHRS and CDR2 YFSETQ. The CDR3 coding sequence is TGCGCCAGCAGCTTGTACGGGGGAGCTAATGGGGAGACCCAGTACTTC. It is translated as CASSLYGGANGETQYF. The complete variable domain, with remaining parts taken from reference TRBV5-1 and TRBJ2-5, reads KAGVTQTPRYLIKTRGQQVTLSCSPISGHRSVSWYQQTPGQGLQFLFEYFSETQRNKGNFPGRFSGRQFSNSRSEMNVSTLELGDSALYLCASSLYGGANGETQYFGPGTRLLVL.

The chain employs TRBV6-6 and TRBJ1-1; D remains ambiguous. The CDR3 covers 11 residues. Trimming removed 2 bases from V and 11 bases from J, with 9 bases in between. Germline V CDR1 and CDR2: MNHNY, SVGAGI (reference sequence). CDR3 amino acids: CASSYSPAAFF. The CDR3 coding sequence is TGTGCCAGCAGTTACAGTCCCGCGGCTTTCTTT.

The CDR3, as DNA: TGCGCCAGCAGCCCCTCAAACTTACCGGGACAGGGGGTTTCTGGCTACACCTTC. Translated, it gives CASSPSNLPGQGVSGYTF. The chain joins TRBV5-1 to TRBJ1-2; the match to TRBD1 covers 11 bases. The J segment lost 7 bases and the V segment lost 4 bases, leaving 18 bases of the junction unmatched. CDR3 length: 18 amino acids. Germline V gives CDR1 SGHRS, CDR2 YFSETQ. Complete variable domain (other parts from reference TRBV5-1 and TRBJ1-2): KAGVTQTPRYLIKTRGQQVTLSCSPISGHRSVSWYQQTPGQGLQFLFEYFSETQRNKGNFPGRFSGRQFSNSRSEMNVSTLELGDSALYLCASSPSNLPGQGVSGYTFGSGTRLTVV.